Shown below are 26 T cell receptor beta chains from a single sample sequenced in a study of shared clonotypes between healthy human individuals. Clones were read by immunoSEQ multiplex PCR, and TCRdb kept only the in-frame ones, dropping some. The sample includes under 200,000 clones, roughly 91% seen only once; the top ten take around 0.067%. Sequencing was performed on naive CD4+ T cells sorted from blood. Described subset: CD45RA+ positively selected. These receptors were taken from a woman aged 25 to 39 in good health.

V is TRBV18 and J is TRBJ1-5, with 7 bases aligning to TRBD1. This CDR3 comprises 13 residues. Trimming cost V 3 bases and J 5 bases; bases outside gene matches: 1. The germline V gene has CDR1 KGHSH and CDR2 LQKENI. DNA for the CDR3: TGTGCCAGCTCACCCGGACAGGATCAGCCCCAGCATTTT. Its translation is CASSPGQDQPQHF.

J is TRBJ1-2 and V is TRBV7-1, with D uncertain. TRBV7-1 is filed as an ORF, its function uncertain. V shed 4 bases and J shed 2 bases, with 11 bases lying between them. The CDR3 totals 14 residues. CDR3 DNA: TGTGCCAGCAGCTTAGAGTTCCGCAACTATGGCTACACCTTC. This encodes CASSLEFRNYGYTF.

This sequence joins TRBV5-1 and TRBJ1-1, with D hard to call. V was trimmed by 0 bases and J by 4 bases, leaving 10 bases between them. This CDR3 spans 14 amino acids. CDR1 and CDR2 (germline): SGHRS, YFSETQ. As DNA, the CDR3 is TGCGCCAGCAGCTTGGCGGTCTCAGGCACTGAAGCTTTCTTT. As protein: CASSLAVSGTEAFF.

The rearrangement links TRBV11-3 to TRBJ2-1, with a weak D call TRBD1 (5 bases). Trimming shortened V by 2 bases and J by 6 bases, and 11 bases separated the two germline ends. The germline V gene has CDR1 SGHNT and CDR2 YENEEA. The CDR3 loop spans 14 amino acids. The CDR3: CASSLSYRFNEQFF. CDR3 nucleotides: TGTGCCAGCAGCTTATCGTACAGGTTCAATGAGCAGTTCTTC.

CDR3 protein: CASSPREQQGYTF. DNA for the CDR3: TGTGCCAGCTCACCACGAGAACAACAGGGCTACACCTTC. The rearrangement joins TRBV18 to TRBJ1-2; D uncertain. V dropped 1 base and J dropped 8 bases, with 11 bases sitting between them. The CDR3 extends over 13 amino acids. Germline CDR1 and CDR2: KGHSH and LQKENI.

This chain connects TRBV7-9 to TRBJ2-5; the match to TRBD2 covers 7 bases. CDR3 length: 17 residues. Germline assignment: CDR1 SEHNR and CDR2 FQNEAQ (reference sequence). V was pared by 5 bases and J by 5 bases, with 17 bases of the junction left unmatched. This chain's CDR3 is CASSRASSGRRGETQYF. The CDR3 coding sequence is TGTGCCAGCAGCCGCGCGTCTAGCGGAAGGAGAGGCGAGACCCAGTACTTC.

V usage is TRBV6-1 and J usage is TRBJ2-7; D tentatively reads TRBD1 or TRBD2 (5 bases each). The germline V and J ends were trimmed by 2 bases and 6 bases, with 17 bases remaining between them. The CDR3 runs to 15 residues. The germline gives CDR1 MNHNS, CDR2 SASEGT. The CDR3 bases are TGTGCCAGCAGTGAACGGGGCCCCTCTTTCCTCGAGCAGTACTTC. Its protein product is CASSERGPSFLEQYF.

In the case of this clone: A junction boundary mismatches the germline segment, possibly from a read error. J is TRBJ2-7 and V is TRBV5-1; 10 nucleotides agree with TRBD1. Germline CDR1 reads SGHRS; CDR2 reads YFSETQ. There are 17 residues in the CDR3. The DNA for the CDR3 is TGCGCCAGCAGTTTGGGGATCACGGGACAGGGGTCGTACGAGCAGTACTTC. Protein: CASSLGITGQGSYEQYF.

V gene TRBV6-5 combines with J gene TRBJ2-7, with 7 bases lining up with TRBD2. The V gene end was trimmed by 5 bases and the J gene end by 2 bases; junction bases not matched to a gene: 6. Germline V gene lookup returns CDR1 MNHEY and CDR2 SVGAGI. The CDR3 covers 14 residues. CDR3 sequence reads: CASSQPGLTYEQYF. The CDR3, as DNA: TGTGCCAGCAGTCAACCGGGACTAACCTACGAGCAGTACTTC.

The chain has TRBV20-1 and TRBJ1-3; D unclear. Trimming took off 3 bases at V and 1 base at J, with 1 base between the two ends. This CDR3 comprises 11 residues. The germline V gene encodes CDR1 DFQATT and CDR2 SNEGSKA (reference sequence). CDR3 DNA sequence: TGCAGTGCTAGTTCTGGAAACACCATATATTTT. Its protein product is CSASSGNTIYF.

The genes are TRBV21-1 and TRBJ2-1; the D call in the table, TRBD1, was not verified against the DNA. TRBV21-1 is described as a pseudogene. This CDR3 region has 18 residues. The CDR3 protein is CASSKTEIRGSSYNEQFF. The CDR3 bases are TGTGCCAGCAGCAAAACGGAGATCAGGGGGAGCTCCTACAATGAGCAGTTCTTC.

The V and J genes are TRBV28 and TRBJ2-3; D may be TRBD2 (6 bases). There are 16 residues in the CDR3. Germline lookup yields CDR1 MDHEN and CDR2 SYDVKM. V lost 8 bases and J 5 bases, leaving 23 bases between the germline ends. CDR3 protein: CASVGGWVGRIDTQYF. The CDR3 region has the DNA TGTGCCAGCGTTGGAGGCTGGGTCGGGAGAATAGATACGCAGTATTTT.

The chain uses TRBV27 and TRBJ1-3, with D tentatively TRBD1 (6 bases). V lost 6 bases, J lost 3 bases, and 15 bases lay in between. CDR1 is MNHEY, CDR2 SMNVEV, per germline (reference sequence). This CDR3 is 15 amino acids long. The CDR3: CASRRRGADGNTIYF. In DNA form, the CDR3 reads TGTGCCAGCAGGAGGCGGGGGGCGGATGGAAACACCATATATTTT.

The chain is built from TRBV4-1 and TRBJ2-7; 8 nucleotides align to TRBD1. The CDR3 runs 15 residues. CDR1 MGHRA and CDR2 YSYEKL come from the germline V gene. Trimming took 0 bases from V and 5 from J; bases not matched to a gene: 6. The CDR3 loop is CASSQDLGTGHEQYF. Here the CDR3 DNA reads TGCGCCAGCAGCCAAGATCTTGGGACAGGACACGAGCAGTACTTC.

This sequence joins TRBV11-3 and TRBJ2-7; 12 nucleotides line up with TRBD2. V lost 5 bases to trimming and J lost 5 bases; unmatched junction nucleotides: 7. The CDR3 totals 15 residues. Germline-derived CDR1 and CDR2 are SGHNT and YENEEA. The chain's CDR3 is CASSPSGRALDEQYF. In nucleotides, the CDR3 is TGTGCCAGCAGCCCTAGCGGGAGGGCCTTAGACGAGCAGTACTTC. The full variable domain, in which reference TRBV11-3 and TRBJ2-7 provide the parts outside the CDR3, is EAGVVQSPRYKIIEKKQPVAFWCNPISGHNTLYWYLQNLGQGPELLIRYENEEAVDDSQLPKDRFSAERLKGVDSTLKIQPAELGDSAVYLCASSPSGRALDEQYFGPGTRLTVT.

The chain has TRBV11-2 and TRBJ2-7; 9 nucleotides align to TRBD2. This CDR3 is built from 15 residues. J was trimmed by 5 bases and V by 4 bases; bases with no gene match: 9. Germline CDR1 reads SGHAT; CDR2 reads FQNNGV. The CDR3 sequence is CASSWREGRANEQYF. Written as DNA, the CDR3 is TGTGCCAGCAGCTGGCGGGAGGGCCGCGCAAACGAGCAGTACTTC.

The chain couples TRBV7-6 to TRBJ2-7; TRBD2 matches at 12 bases. With 1 base clipped from V and 6 bases from J, the junction kept 1 base outside the gene matches. Germline V CDR1 and CDR2: SGHVS, FNYEAQ. The CDR3 length is 14 residues. The CDR3 nucleotides are TGTGCCAGCAGCTTAGGACTAGCGGGAGTCGAGCAGTACTTC. This translates into CASSLGLAGVEQYF.

The CDR3 reads CASSTASSYNSPLHF. The CDR3 DNA sequence: TGTGCCAGCAGTACAGCGAGCTCCTATAATTCACCCCTCCACTTT. The chain has TRBV28 and TRBJ1-6; D unresolved. CDR1 and CDR2 from the germline V gene are MDHEN and SYDVKM. The CDR3 totals 15 residues. Trimming took off 5 bases at V and 0 bases at J, with 8 bases between the two ends.

The J gene is TRBJ1-5, the V gene TRBV27; tentatively, D is TRBD1 (6 bases). This CDR3 spans 14 amino acids. V lost 5 bases to trimming and J lost 3 bases, with 11 bases between them. The V gene's germline CDR1 is MNHEY and CDR2 SMNVEV (reference sequence). Written as DNA, the CDR3 is TGTGCCAGCAGTCCGGGACACAACAATCAGCCCCAGCATTTT. As protein: CASSPGHNNQPQHF.

The gene calls are TRBV28 and TRBJ1-2; D remains unclear. Trimming shortened V by 8 bases and J by 4 bases, and 11 bases separated the two germline ends. Germline CDR1 and CDR2: MDHEN and SYDVKM. The CDR3 contains 12 residues. The DNA for the CDR3 is TGTGCCAGCGGCATACCAGGCTATGGCTACACCTTC. Protein sequence: CASGIPGYGYTF.

The genes are TRBV14 and TRBJ2-7; TRBD2 matches at 11 bases. The germline V gene encodes CDR1 SGHDN and CDR2 FVKESK. The CDR3 loop spans 15 amino acids. V shed 0 bases, J shed 3 bases, and the junction held 1 base outside the gene matches. This chain's CDR3 is CASSQETSGNYEQYF. In DNA, the CDR3 is TGTGCCAGCAGCCAAGAGACTAGCGGGAACTACGAGCAGTACTTC.

V usage is TRBV6-1 and J usage is TRBJ2-7, with 7 bases aligning to TRBD1. In germline, CDR1 is MNHNS, CDR2 SASEGT. This CDR3 spans 14 amino acids. J was trimmed by 4 bases and V by 8 bases; bases with no gene match: 11. CDR3 sequence: CASGIDRAPYEQYF. The CDR3, as DNA: TGTGCCAGCGGAATAGACAGGGCTCCTTACGAGCAGTACTTC.

V gene TRBV28 combines with J gene TRBJ2-6, with a tentative D call TRBD1 (5 bases). Per germline, CDR1 MDHEN and CDR2 SYDVKM. V was pared by 5 bases and J by 2 bases, with 7 bases between. The CDR3 extends over 14 amino acids. The CDR3 nucleotides read TGTGCCAGCAGTGGGGCTCCTGGGGCCAACGTCCTGACTTTC. The encoded protein is CASSGAPGANVLTF.

The V gene is TRBV28, the J gene TRBJ2-3, with TRBD2 identical over 13 bases. The germline V gene encodes CDR1 MDHEN and CDR2 SYDVKM. V shed 6 bases and J 5 bases; nucleotides not matched to a gene: 11. The CDR3 runs to 17 residues. This chain's CDR3 is CASSPQLAGGPVDTQYF. CDR3 coding DNA: TGTGCCAGCAGCCCACAACTAGCGGGAGGGCCAGTAGATACGCAGTATTTT.

The chain employs TRBV7-9 and TRBJ2-2; 8 nucleotides match TRBD2. The germline V gene has CDR1 SEHNR and CDR2 FQNEAQ (reference sequence). The CDR3 totals 15 residues. Trimming at V came to 5 bases and at J to 4 bases, leaving 6 bases not matched to a gene. The CDR3 sequence: CASSPSGGPTGELFF. CDR3 DNA sequence: TGTGCCAGCAGCCCCTCGGGAGGGCCCACCGGGGAGCTGTTTTTT. Combining the CDR3 with reference TRBV7-9 and TRBJ2-2 gives the whole variable domain DTGVSQNPRHKITKRGQNVTFRCDPISEHNRLYWYRQTLGQGPEFLTYFQNEAQLEKSRLLSDRFSAERPKGSFSTLEIQRTEQGDSAMYLCASSPSGGPTGELFFGEGSRLTVL.

V usage is TRBV7-7 and J usage is TRBJ2-2, with unresolved D. The CDR3 covers 13 residues. Germline lookup yields CDR1 SSHAT and CDR2 FNYEAQ (reference sequence). Trimming removed 3 bases at V and 1 base at J, with 3 bases between. Written as DNA, the CDR3 is TGTGCCAGCAGCTTTATGAACACCGGGGAGCTGTTTTTT. Its protein product is CASSFMNTGELFF. Full variable domain (rest looked up from reference TRBV7-7 and TRBJ2-2): GAGVSQSPRYKVTKRGQDVTLRCDPISSHATLYWYQQALGQGPEFLTYFNYEAQPDKSGLPSDRFSAERPEGSISTLTIQRTEQRDSAMYRCASSFMNTGELFFGEGSRLTVL.